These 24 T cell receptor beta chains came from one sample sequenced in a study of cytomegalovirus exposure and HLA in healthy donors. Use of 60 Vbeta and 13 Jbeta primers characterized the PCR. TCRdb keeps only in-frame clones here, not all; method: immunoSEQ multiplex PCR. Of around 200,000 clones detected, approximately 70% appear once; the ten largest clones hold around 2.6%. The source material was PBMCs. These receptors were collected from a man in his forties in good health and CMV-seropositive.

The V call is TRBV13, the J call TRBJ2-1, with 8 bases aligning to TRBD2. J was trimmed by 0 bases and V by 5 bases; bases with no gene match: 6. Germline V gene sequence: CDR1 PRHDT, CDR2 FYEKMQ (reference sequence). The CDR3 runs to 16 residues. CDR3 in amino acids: CASSTSGTSSYNEQFF. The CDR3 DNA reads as TGTGCCAGCAGCACATCCGGGACTAGCTCCTACAATGAGCAGTTCTTC.

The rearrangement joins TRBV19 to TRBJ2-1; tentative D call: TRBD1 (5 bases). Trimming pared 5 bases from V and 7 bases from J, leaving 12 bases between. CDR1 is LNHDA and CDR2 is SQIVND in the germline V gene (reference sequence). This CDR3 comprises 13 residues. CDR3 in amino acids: CASSVGRVNEQFF. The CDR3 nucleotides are TGTGCCAGTAGTGTGGGCAGGGTTAATGAGCAGTTCTTC. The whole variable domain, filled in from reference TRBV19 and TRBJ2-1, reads DGGITQSPKYLFRKEGQNVTLSCEQNLNHDAMYWYRQDPGQGLRLIYYSQIVNDFQKGDIAEGYSVSREKKESFPLTVTSAQKNPTAFYLCASSVGRVNEQFFGPGTRLTVL.

CDR3 coding DNA: TGTGCCAGCAGCTCGGGACAGGGGGCTATAGATACGCAGTATTTT. As protein: CASSSGQGAIDTQYF. The chain has TRBV7-9 and TRBJ2-3; 12 bases fit TRBD1. The CDR3 spans 15 residues. Germline V gives CDR1 SEHNR, CDR2 FQNEAQ (reference sequence). The ends lost 4 bases at V and 5 bases at J; junction bases unmatched: 4.

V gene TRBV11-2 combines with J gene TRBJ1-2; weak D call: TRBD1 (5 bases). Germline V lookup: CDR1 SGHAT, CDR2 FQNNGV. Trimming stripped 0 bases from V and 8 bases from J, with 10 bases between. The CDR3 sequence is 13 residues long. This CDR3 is CASSLDWRGGYTF. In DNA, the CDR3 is TGTGCCAGCAGCTTAGATTGGAGGGGCGGCTACACCTTC.

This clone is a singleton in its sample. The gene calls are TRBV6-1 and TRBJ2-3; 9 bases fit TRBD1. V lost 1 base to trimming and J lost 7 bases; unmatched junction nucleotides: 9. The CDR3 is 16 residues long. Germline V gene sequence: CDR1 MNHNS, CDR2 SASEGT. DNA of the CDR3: TGTGCCAGCAGTGAAGTAGGGGGACAGGGACCCTATACGCAGTATTTT. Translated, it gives CASSEVGGQGPYTQYF.

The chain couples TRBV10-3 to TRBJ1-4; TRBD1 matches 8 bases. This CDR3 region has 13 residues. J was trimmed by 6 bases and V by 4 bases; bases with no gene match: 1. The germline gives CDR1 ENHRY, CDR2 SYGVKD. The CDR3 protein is CAISATGDEKLFF. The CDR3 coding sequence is TGTGCCATCAGTGCGACAGGGGATGAAAAACTGTTTTTT.

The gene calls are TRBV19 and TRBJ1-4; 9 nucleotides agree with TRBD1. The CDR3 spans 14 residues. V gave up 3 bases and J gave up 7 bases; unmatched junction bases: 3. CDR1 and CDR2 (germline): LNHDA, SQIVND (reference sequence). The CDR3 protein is CASSMRTGAEKLFF. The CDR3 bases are TGTGCCAGTAGTATGCGGACAGGGGCTGAAAAACTGTTTTTT.

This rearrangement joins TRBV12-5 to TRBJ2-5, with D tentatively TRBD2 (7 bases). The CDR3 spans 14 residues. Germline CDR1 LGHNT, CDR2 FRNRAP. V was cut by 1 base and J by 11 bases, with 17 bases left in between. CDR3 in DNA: TGTGCTAGTGGTTTGGGGCGGGGGCGGGTGGTGCAGTACTTC. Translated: CASGLGRGRVVQYF.

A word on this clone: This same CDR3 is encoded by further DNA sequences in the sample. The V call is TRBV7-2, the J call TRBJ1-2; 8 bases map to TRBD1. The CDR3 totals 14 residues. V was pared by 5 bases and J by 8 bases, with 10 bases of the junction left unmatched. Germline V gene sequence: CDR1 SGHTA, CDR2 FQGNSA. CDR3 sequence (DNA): TGTGCCAGCAGCCCGGACAGGGCCCCTAGAGGCTACACCTTC. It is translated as CASSPDRAPRGYTF.

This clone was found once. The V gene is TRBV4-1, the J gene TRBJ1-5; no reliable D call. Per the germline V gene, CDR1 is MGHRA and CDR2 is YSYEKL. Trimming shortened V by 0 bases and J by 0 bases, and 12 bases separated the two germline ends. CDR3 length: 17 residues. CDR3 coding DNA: TGCGCCAGCAGCCAAGAAGGCCTCGGGAGTAGCAATCAGCCCCAGCATTTT. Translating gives CASSQEGLGSSNQPQHF.

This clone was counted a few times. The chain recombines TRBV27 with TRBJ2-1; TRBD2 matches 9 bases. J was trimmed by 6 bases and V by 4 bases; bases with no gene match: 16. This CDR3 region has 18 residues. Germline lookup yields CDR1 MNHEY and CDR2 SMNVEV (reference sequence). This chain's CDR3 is CASSSSSGIGLAPNEQFF. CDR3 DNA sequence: TGTGCCAGCAGTTCCTCTTCCGGCATAGGACTAGCGCCCAATGAGCAGTTCTTC.

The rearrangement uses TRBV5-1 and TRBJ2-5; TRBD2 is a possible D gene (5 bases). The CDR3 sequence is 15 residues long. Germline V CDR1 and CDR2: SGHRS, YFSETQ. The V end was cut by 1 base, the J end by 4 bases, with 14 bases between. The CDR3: CASSLRGWRGETQYF. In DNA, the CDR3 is TGCGCCAGCAGCTTGAGAGGGTGGCGCGGAGAGACCCAGTACTTC.

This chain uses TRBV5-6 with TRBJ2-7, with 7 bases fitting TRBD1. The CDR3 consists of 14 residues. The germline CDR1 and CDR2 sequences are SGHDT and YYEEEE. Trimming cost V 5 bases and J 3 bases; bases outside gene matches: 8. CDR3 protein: CASSPTAGGYEQYF. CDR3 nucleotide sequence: TGTGCCAGCAGTCCGACGGCAGGGGGCTACGAGCAGTACTTC.

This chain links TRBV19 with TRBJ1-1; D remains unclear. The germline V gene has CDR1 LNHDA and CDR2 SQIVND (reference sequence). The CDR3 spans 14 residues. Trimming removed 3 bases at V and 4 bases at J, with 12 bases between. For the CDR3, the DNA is TGTGCCAGTAGTATCAGCAGGTTTGGCACTGAAGCTTTCTTT. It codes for CASSISRFGTEAFF. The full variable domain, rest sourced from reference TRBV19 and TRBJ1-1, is DGGITQSPKYLFRKEGQNVTLSCEQNLNHDAMYWYRQDPGQGLRLIYYSQIVNDFQKGDIAEGYSVSREKKESFPLTVTSAQKNPTAFYLCASSISRFGTEAFFGQGTRLTVV.

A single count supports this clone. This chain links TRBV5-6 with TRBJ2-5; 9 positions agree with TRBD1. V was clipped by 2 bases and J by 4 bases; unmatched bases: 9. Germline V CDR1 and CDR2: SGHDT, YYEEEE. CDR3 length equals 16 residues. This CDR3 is CASSFTGQGFRETQYF. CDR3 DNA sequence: TGTGCCAGCAGCTTCACGGGACAGGGATTTAGAGAGACCCAGTACTTC.

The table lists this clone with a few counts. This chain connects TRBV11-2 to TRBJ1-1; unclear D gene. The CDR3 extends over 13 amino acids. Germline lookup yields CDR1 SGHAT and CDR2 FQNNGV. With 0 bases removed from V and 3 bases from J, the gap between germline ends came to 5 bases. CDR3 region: CASSLERDTEAFF. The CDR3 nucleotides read TGTGCCAGCAGCTTAGAGAGGGACACTGAAGCTTTCTTT. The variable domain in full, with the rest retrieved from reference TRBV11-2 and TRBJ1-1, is EAGVAQSPRYKIIEKRQSVAFWCNPISGHATLYWYQQILGQGPKLLIQFQNNGVVDDSQLPKDRFSAERLKGVDSTLKIQPAKLEDSAVYLCASSLERDTEAFFGQGTRLTVV.

The CDR3 region is CASSRCNWDCAGGYTF. CDR3 DNA sequence: TGTGCCAGCAGCAGATGCAACTGGGACTGCGCTGGTGGCTACACCTTC. The chain recombines TRBV7-7 with TRBJ1-2; tentatively, D is TRBD1 (5 bases). Trimming took 5 bases from V and 7 from J, leaving 23 bases between them. In germline, CDR1 is SSHAT, CDR2 FNYEAQ (reference sequence). The CDR3 has 16 residues.

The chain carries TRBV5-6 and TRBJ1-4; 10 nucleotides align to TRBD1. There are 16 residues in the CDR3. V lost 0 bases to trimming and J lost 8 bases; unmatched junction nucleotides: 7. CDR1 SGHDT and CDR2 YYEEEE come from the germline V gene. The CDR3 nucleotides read TGTGCCAGCAGCTTGGCCGACAGGGGGCGGGAGGAAAAACTGTTTTTT. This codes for CASSLADRGREEKLFF.

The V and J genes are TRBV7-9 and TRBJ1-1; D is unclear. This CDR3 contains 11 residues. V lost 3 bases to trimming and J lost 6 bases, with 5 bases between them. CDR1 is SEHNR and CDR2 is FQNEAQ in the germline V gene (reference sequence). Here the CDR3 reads CASSFGAEAFF. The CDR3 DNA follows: TGTGCCAGCAGCTTCGGGGCTGAAGCTTTCTTT.

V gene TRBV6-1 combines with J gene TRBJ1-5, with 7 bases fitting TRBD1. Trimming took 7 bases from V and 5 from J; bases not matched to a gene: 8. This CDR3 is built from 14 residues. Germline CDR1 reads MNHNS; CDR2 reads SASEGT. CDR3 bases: TGTGCCAGCACCGAAGGGACAGTCGATCAGCCCCAGCATTTT. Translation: CASTEGTVDQPQHF.

The CDR3 spells CASSLIGGTNYGYTF. CDR3 nucleotide sequence: TGTGCCAGCAGCTTAATTGGGGGCACTAACTATGGCTACACCTTC. The rearrangement joins TRBV7-3 to TRBJ1-2; perhaps TRBD1 as D (6 bases). Germline V gives CDR1 SGHTA, CDR2 FQGTGA. The length of the CDR3 is 15 residues. Trimming left V 1 base short and J 0 bases short, with 9 bases between. The whole variable domain, filled in from reference TRBV7-3 and TRBJ1-2, reads GAGVSQTPSNKVTEKGKYVELRCDPISGHTALYWYRQSLGQGPEFLIYFQGTGAADDSGLPNDRFFAVRPEGSVSTLKIQRTERGDSAVYLCASSLIGGTNYGYTFGSGTRLTVV.

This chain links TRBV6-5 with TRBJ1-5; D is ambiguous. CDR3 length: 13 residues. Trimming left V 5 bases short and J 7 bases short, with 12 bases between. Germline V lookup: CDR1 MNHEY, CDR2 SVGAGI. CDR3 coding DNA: TGTGCCAGCAGTCCCTGGAGGGCCCAGCCCCAGCATTTT. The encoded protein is CASSPWRAQPQHF.

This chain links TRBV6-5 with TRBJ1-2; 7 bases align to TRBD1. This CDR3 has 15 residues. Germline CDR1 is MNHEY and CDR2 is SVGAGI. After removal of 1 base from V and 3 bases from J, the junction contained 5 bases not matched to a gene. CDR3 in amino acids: CASSYYGQEYYGYTF. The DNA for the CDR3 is TGTGCCAGCAGTTACTACGGACAGGAATACTATGGCTACACCTTC.

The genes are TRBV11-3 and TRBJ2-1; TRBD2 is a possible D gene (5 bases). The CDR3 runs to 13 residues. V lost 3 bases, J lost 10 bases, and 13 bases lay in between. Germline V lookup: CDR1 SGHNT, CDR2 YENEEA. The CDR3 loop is CASSLTGFQEQFF. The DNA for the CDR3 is TGTGCCAGCAGCTTGACGGGGTTCCAAGAGCAGTTCTTC.